Listed below are T cell receptor beta chains from one sample, sequenced in a study of blood T cell repertoires in COVID-19. Sequencing was performed with immunoSEQ multiplex PCR; in TCRdb, only in-frame clones are kept and a portion is missing. The sample consists of over 400,000 clones, around nine tenths of them appearing once. Material for sequencing was PBMCs or T cells enriched from blood (not recorded which). These receptors originate from an older woman who had recovered from COVID-19. CDR3s include the opening cysteine and the closing phenylalanine or tryptophan. Each record gives: CDR3 DNA, CDR3 protein, D gene, J gene, V gene, clone size. A D gene is named only where the DNA matches it firmly. The size of a clone is reported for some rows only, either as once, few or many, or as a class for expanded clones.

DNA: TGTGCCATCAGTGAGACAGGGAACACCGGGGAGCTGTTTTTT
CDR3: CAISETGNTGELFF
D: -
J: TRBJ2-2
V: TRBV10-3
size: -

DNA: TGTGCCAGCAGCCCCAACAGGGGGAAGGACCCAGATACGCAGTATTTT
CDR3: CASSPNRGKDPDTQYF
D: TRBD1
J: TRBJ2-3
V: TRBV4-2
size: -

DNA: TGCGCCAGCAGCCAAGATTATGCCGGCAGGGAGAACACTGAAGCTTTCTTT
CDR3: CASSQDYAGRENTEAFF
D: -
J: TRBJ1-1
V: TRBV4-1
size: -

DNA: TGTGCCAGCAGTCTCCTCTCGACCGGGGAGCTGTTTTTT
CDR3: CASSLLSTGELFF
D: -
J: TRBJ2-2
V: TRBV6-5
size: -

DNA: TGTGCCAGCAGTTCAGGGGCAAGGGAGACCCAGTACTTC
CDR3: CASSSGARETQYF
D: -
J: TRBJ2-5
V: TRBV12-3/TRBV12-4
size: -

DNA: TGCAGCGGCGAAATATCAGGGGGCTCCTACAATGAGCAGTTCTTC
CDR3: CSGEISGGSYNEQFF
D: TRBD1
J: TRBJ2-1
V: TRBV29-1
size: -

DNA: TGTGCCAGCAGCCAACTAGCGGGAGATACGCAGTATTTT
CDR3: CASSQLAGDTQYF
D: TRBD2
J: TRBJ2-3
V: TRBV3-1/TRBV3-2
size: -

DNA: TGCGCCAGCAGCCGACTAGGGACGGTGAACTATGGCTACACCTTC
CDR3: CASSRLGTVNYGYTF
D: -
J: TRBJ1-2
V: TRBV4-1
size: -

DNA: TGTGCCAGCTCCTACTCGGGGGGTTCGTGGAATGAGCAGTTCTTC
CDR3: CASSYSGGSWNEQFF
D: TRBD2
J: TRBJ2-1
V: TRBV9
size: -

DNA: TGTGCCAGCAGCTTAGGAGACAGCCCCAATGAAAAACTGTTTTTT
CDR3: CASSLGDSPNEKLFF
D: -
J: TRBJ1-4
V: TRBV7-9
size: -

DNA: TGCGCCAGCAGCTCGACGACAGGGGAGTATGGCTACACCTTC
CDR3: CASSSTTGEYGYTF
D: TRBD1
J: TRBJ1-2
V: TRBV5-1
size: few

DNA: TGTGCCAGCAGCCAACAAGGTGGAGGAGAGACCCAGTACTTC
CDR3: CASSQQGGGETQYF
D: -
J: TRBJ2-5
V: TRBV3-1/TRBV3-2
size: -

DNA: TGCGCCAGCAGCTTGGAGACGGGGACTTACAATGAGCAGTTCTTC
CDR3: CASSLETGTYNEQFF
D: -
J: TRBJ2-1
V: TRBV5-1
size: -

DNA: TGTGCCAGCAGTGAAAGGGGGGGATATGGCTACACCTTC
CDR3: CASSERGGYGYTF
D: -
J: TRBJ1-2
V: TRBV2
size: -